These 2 T cell receptor beta chains share one sample of origin, sequenced in a study of neurological immune-mediated disorders. TCRdb itself ran the 5' RACE reads through MiXCR, one entry per CDR3 protein. Of 55,000 to 75,000 distinct CDR3 sequences in the sample, less than 5.5% were seen once. Sequencing used PBMCs. The receptors originated from a woman aged 30 to 39 with multiple sclerosis.

The sample holds many counts of this clonotype. The junction shows a germline mismatch at one end, possibly a read error. The chain has TRBV20-1 and TRBJ1-5, with a tentative D call TRBD1 (5 bases). The CDR3 extends over 14 amino acids. The germline CDR1 and CDR2 sequences are DFQATT and SNEGSKA (reference sequence). CDR3 DNA sequence: TGCAGTGCTAGGTCGGGGGAAGACCATCAGCCCCAGAATTTT. Translation: CSARSGEDHQPQNF.

At least ten counts were recorded for this clonotype. J is TRBJ1-5 and V is TRBV12-3 or TRBV12-4; no reliable D call. This CDR3 is built from 13 residues. V was clipped by 5 bases and J by 6 bases, with 11 bases between them. In DNA form, the CDR3 reads TGTGCCAGCAGTCCCCACCTGATTCAGCCCCAGCATTTT. This codes for CASSPHLIQPQHF.